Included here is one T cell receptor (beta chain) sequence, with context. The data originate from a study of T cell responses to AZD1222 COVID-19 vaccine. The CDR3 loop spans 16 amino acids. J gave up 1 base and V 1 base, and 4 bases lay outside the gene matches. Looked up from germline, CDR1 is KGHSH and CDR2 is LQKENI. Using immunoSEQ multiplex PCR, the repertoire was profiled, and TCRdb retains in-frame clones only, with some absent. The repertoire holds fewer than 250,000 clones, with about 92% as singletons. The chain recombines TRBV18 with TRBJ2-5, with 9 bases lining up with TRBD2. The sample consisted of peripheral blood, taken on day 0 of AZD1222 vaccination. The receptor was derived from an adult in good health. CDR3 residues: CASSPRLAGSQETQYF. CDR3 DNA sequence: TGTGCCAGCTCACCACGGCTAGCGGGGAGCCAAGAGACCCAGTACTTC.